This section outlines one TCR beta chain sequence together with its context. Residents of over 20 US areas, aged about 18 to 89 years, made up the participants. Participants' reported clinical history set cohort assignment. No more than 2 weeks before study entry, exposed participants had met a case of COVID-19. This entry belongs to a study of blood T cell repertoires in COVID-19. Study-wide context: Whether acute or convalescent, the COVID-19 samples came from the United States, Italy and Spain.

The CDR3 is made up of 17 amino acids. The V and J ends lost 2 bases and 7 bases, in that order; junction bases with no gene match: 11. Germline lookup yields CDR1 WSHSY and CDR2 SAAADI. The table came from immunoSEQ multiplex PCR; TCRdb's copy has only in-frame clones and leaves some out. The repertoire holds almost 350,000 clones, with 88% as singletons. The sequenced sample was PBMCs or T cells enriched from blood (not recorded which). This chain links TRBV10-2 with TRBJ1-5; 10 bases line up with TRBD1. The origin of this receptor is a woman in her thirties who had been exposed to COVID-19. CDR3 sequence (DNA): TGCGCCAGCAGTGAGAGGGGCGGACAGGGGGGTTGGCAGCCCCAGCATTTT. Protein product: CASSERGGQGGWQPQHF.